The next 25 T cell receptor beta chains were all read from a single sample in a study of graft-versus-host responses after intestinal transplantation. The antigens of these receptors remain unknown. The assay was immunoSEQ multiplex PCR, and TCRdb's table has in-frame clones only and misses some. Seen here are 100,000 or so clones, 92% observed once, and the top ten hold approximately 0.18%. The sample was unstimulated CD4+ T cells sorted from spleen or lymph node cells, taken before intestinal transplant. The receptor source for this set is a human donor who received an intestinal transplant.

The CDR3 reads CASSRQGGGYTF. In DNA, the CDR3 is TGTGCCAGCAGTAGACAGGGGGGGGGCTACACCTTC. The chain has TRBV2 and TRBJ1-2, with 9 bases matching TRBD1. Trimming removed 5 bases from V and 8 bases from J; junction bases left unmatched: 3. The CDR3 is 12 amino acids. Germline CDR1 and CDR2: SNHLY and FYNNEI.

This clone was seen more than once but under ten times. This CDR3 is CASSSGQTYNEQFF. In DNA, the CDR3 is TGTGCCAGTAGTAGTGGACAGACCTACAATGAGCAGTTCTTC. The chain joins TRBV19 to TRBJ2-1; tentatively, D is TRBD1 (6 bases). Trimming removed 4 bases at V and 2 bases at J, with 9 bases between. From germline, CDR1 is LNHDA and CDR2 SQIVND (reference sequence). The length of the CDR3 is 14 residues. Drawing the rest from reference TRBV19 and TRBJ2-1, the complete variable domain is DGGITQSPKYLFRKEGQNVTLSCEQNLNHDAMYWYRQDPGQGLRLIYYSQIVNDFQKGDIAEGYSVSREKKESFPLTVTSAQKNPTAFYLCASSSGQTYNEQFFGPGTRLTVL.

The chain uses TRBV7-2 and TRBJ2-2; 11 bases map to TRBD2. The CDR3 loop spans 16 amino acids. CDR1 and CDR2 from the germline V gene are SGHTA and FQGNSA. The ends lost 5 bases at V and 7 bases at J; junction bases unmatched: 9. The DNA of the CDR3 is TGTGCCAGCAGCAACCAACTAGCGGGAGTATTCGGGGAGCTGTTTTTT. Residues: CASSNQLAGVFGELFF. The complete variable domain, with remaining parts taken from reference TRBV7-2 and TRBJ2-2, reads GAGVSQSPSNKVTEKGKDVELRCDPISGHTALYWYRQSLGQGLEFLIYFQGNSAPDKSGLPSDRFSAERTGGSVSTLTIQRTQQEDSAVYLCASSNQLAGVFGELFFGEGSRLTVL.

The J gene is TRBJ1-3, the V gene TRBV6-6, with D maybe TRBD1 (5 bases). Per germline, CDR1 MNHNY and CDR2 SVGAGI (reference sequence). V was trimmed by 2 bases and J by 0 bases, leaving 8 bases between them. There are 15 residues in the CDR3. CDR3 loop: CASSYDSRSGNTIYF. The CDR3 DNA is TGTGCCAGCAGTTACGACAGTCGCTCTGGAAACACCATATATTTT.

The V gene is TRBV7-2, the J gene TRBJ1-4; TRBD1 agrees at 8 bases. This CDR3 has 17 residues. Germline CDR1 is SGHTA and CDR2 is FQGNSA. V was clipped by 3 bases and J by 1 base; unmatched bases: 7. The CDR3 loop reads CASSFGTGTRTNEKLFF. CDR3 nucleotide sequence: TGTGCCAGCAGCTTCGGGACAGGCACAAGAACTAATGAAAAACTGTTTTTT.

This chain connects TRBV7-8 to TRBJ2-3; 7 nucleotides line up with TRBD2. The V gene end was trimmed by 5 bases and the J gene end by 4 bases; junction bases not matched to a gene: 9. This CDR3 is built from 15 residues. Looked up from germline, CDR1 is SGHVS and CDR2 is FQNEAQ. The CDR3 coding sequence is TGTGCCAGCAGCCCGACACGGGGGGACTCAGATACGCAGTATTTT. Residues: CASSPTRGDSDTQYF.

The chain joins TRBV5-1 to TRBJ1-2; 8 positions agree with TRBD1. The V and J ends lost 0 bases and 3 bases, in that order; junction bases with no gene match: 4. CDR3 length equals 15 residues. Per the germline V gene, CDR1 is SGHRS and CDR2 is YFSETQ. CDR3: CASSLEGQAHYGYTF. CDR3 nucleotide sequence: TGCGCCAGCAGCTTGGAGGGACAGGCCCACTATGGCTACACCTTC.

There are a few counts of this clone. The chain recombines TRBV7-6 with TRBJ1-3; 7 bases fit TRBD1. CDR3 length equals 14 residues. J was trimmed by 3 bases and V by 2 bases; bases with no gene match: 1. Germline V gene lookup returns CDR1 SGHVS and CDR2 FNYEAQ. The CDR3, as DNA: TGTGCCAGCAGCTTACAGGGGGGTGGAAACACCATATATTTT. Translating gives CASSLQGGGNTIYF.

The gene calls are TRBV7-2 and TRBJ2-3; TRBD2 aligns across 9 bases. The junction had 10 bases not matched to a gene; V was cut back by 6 bases and J by 3 bases. Germline CDR1 and CDR2: SGHTA and FQGNSA. The CDR3 covers 16 residues. CDR3 amino acids: CASRMGLAGYTDTQYF. The DNA of the CDR3 is TGTGCCAGCAGGATGGGGCTAGCGGGGTATACAGATACGCAGTATTTT.

The chain employs TRBV25-1 and TRBJ2-3; 8 positions agree with TRBD2. The CDR3 loop spans 14 amino acids. The V segment lost 1 base and the J segment 5 bases; nucleotides outside the gene matches: 2. Germline lookup yields CDR1 MGHDK and CDR2 SYGVNS. CDR3 protein: CASSEFLAGDTQYF. The CDR3, as DNA: TGTGCCAGCAGTGAATTCCTAGCGGGAGATACGCAGTATTTT.

The chain uses TRBV19 and TRBJ1-4; no clear D gene. Germline V gene lookup returns CDR1 LNHDA and CDR2 SQIVND (reference sequence). Trimming removed 11 bases at V and 4 bases at J, with 17 bases between. The CDR3 consists of 14 residues. The CDR3 nucleotides read TGTGCCCCGTGGACCACAGCGGGTAATGAAAAACTGTTTTTT. As protein: CAPWTTAGNEKLFF.

This chain connects TRBV18 to TRBJ1-6; 7 bases match TRBD1. Germline V lookup: CDR1 KGHSH, CDR2 LQKENI. The ends lost 6 bases at V and 7 bases at J; junction bases unmatched: 6. The CDR3 consists of 14 residues. In DNA, the CDR3 is TGTGCCAGCTCGACAGGGACCAACAATTCACCCCTCCACTTT. Amino acids: CASSTGTNNSPLHF.

This rearrangement joins TRBV27 to TRBJ2-2; 10 bases are a match to TRBD1. Germline trimming cut 4 bases from V and 7 bases from J; bases unmatched to any gene: 12. The CDR3 has 17 amino acids. Germline-derived CDR1 and CDR2 are MNHEY and SMNVEV (reference sequence). This chain's CDR3 is CASSSYGDRGGGGELFF. CDR3 in DNA: TGTGCCAGCAGTTCGTATGGGGACAGGGGAGGAGGCGGGGAGCTGTTTTTT.

The gene calls are TRBV6-5 and TRBJ1-1, with a weak D call TRBD1 (6 bases). The CDR3 runs 15 residues. Germline CDR1 MNHEY, CDR2 SVGAGI. Trimming took off 2 bases at V and 5 bases at J, with 15 bases between the two ends. The CDR3 DNA sequence: TGTGCCAGCAGTTACACGGTACAGGGCCGTACTGAAGCTTTCTTT. It codes for CASSYTVQGRTEAFF.

V is TRBV4-2 and J is TRBJ2-3; 7 bases line up with TRBD1. The length of the CDR3 is 15 residues. Unmatched junction bases numbered 8, after V lost 4 bases and J lost 4 bases. Germline V lookup: CDR1 LGHNA, CDR2 YNFKEQ. The CDR3 loop is CASSRTLDRADTQYF. CDR3 nucleotides: TGTGCCAGCAGCCGTACTCTCGACAGGGCAGATACGCAGTATTTT.

The J gene is TRBJ2-1, the V gene TRBV19; 11 bases line up with TRBD2. CDR3 length: 16 residues. V gave up 1 base and J gave up 3 bases; unmatched junction bases: 2. Germline CDR1 and CDR2: LNHDA and SQIVND (reference sequence). CDR3 amino acids: CASSIGLAGLYNEQFF. DNA of the CDR3: TGTGCCAGTAGTATAGGACTAGCGGGACTCTACAATGAGCAGTTCTTC.

This clone was counted a few times. V and J are TRBV7-2 and TRBJ2-3; 12 bases line up with TRBD2. V lost 4 bases to trimming and J lost 4 bases; unmatched junction nucleotides: 3. Germline V gene lookup returns CDR1 SGHTA and CDR2 FQGNSA. The CDR3 is made up of 15 amino acids. CDR3 nucleotides: TGTGCCAGCAGCTCGGGACTAGCGGGCGCAGATACGCAGTATTTT. It is translated as CASSSGLAGADTQYF.

The V gene is TRBV18, the J gene TRBJ2-4; the D is unclear. The CDR3 contains 13 residues. Germline V lookup: CDR1 KGHSH, CDR2 LQKENI. V lost 3 bases to trimming and J lost 9 bases, with 12 bases between them. In nucleotides, the CDR3 is TGTGCCAGCTCACCCCCTACCTGGAGCATTCAGTACTTC. Encoded protein: CASSPPTWSIQYF.

This clone was seen only once. This chain uses TRBV19 with TRBJ1-4; unclear D gene. CDR3 length equals 15 residues. Germline V gene sequence: CDR1 LNHDA, CDR2 SQIVND (reference sequence). With 5 bases removed from V and 4 bases from J, the gap between germline ends came to 14 bases. The CDR3 loop is CASSPSNGRNEKLFF. DNA for the CDR3: TGTGCCAGTAGTCCATCCAACGGTCGTAATGAAAAACTGTTTTTT. Full variable domain (missing parts from reference TRBV19 and TRBJ1-4): DGGITQSPKYLFRKEGQNVTLSCEQNLNHDAMYWYRQDPGQGLRLIYYSQIVNDFQKGDIAEGYSVSREKKESFPLTVTSAQKNPTAFYLCASSPSNGRNEKLFFGSGTQLSVL.

The V call is TRBV19, the J call TRBJ1-5; 11 nucleotides match TRBD1. CDR1 and CDR2 (germline): LNHDA, SQIVND (reference sequence). This CDR3 is 15 amino acids long. After removal of 6 bases from V and 4 bases from J, the junction contained 5 bases not matched to a gene. DNA for the CDR3: TGTGCCAGTAGAGGGACAGGGGGACCAAATCAGCCCCAGCATTTT. This codes for CASRGTGGPNQPQHF.

The chain recombines TRBV28 with TRBJ1-1; D ambiguous. Germline V gene data show CDR1 as MDHEN and CDR2 as SYDVKM. V lost 8 bases, J lost 1 base, and 8 bases lay in between. The CDR3 spans 12 residues. The CDR3 reads CASREGNTEAFF. The DNA for the CDR3 is TGTGCCAGCCGGGAGGGGAACACTGAAGCTTTCTTT. Variable domain in full (rest from reference TRBV28 and TRBJ1-1): DVKVTQSSRYLVKRTGEKVFLECVQDMDHENMFWYRQDPGLGLRLIYFSYDVKMKEKGDIPEGYSVSREKKERFSLILESASTNQTSMYLCASREGNTEAFFGQGTRLTVV.

This clone has just a few counts. The chain is built from TRBV5-5 and TRBJ1-4; the D gene is possibly TRBD1 (5 bases). Germline CDR1 SGHKS, CDR2 YYEKEE (reference sequence). The CDR3 loop spans 15 amino acids. V was trimmed by 4 bases and J by 4 bases, leaving 14 bases between them. The CDR3 DNA sequence: TGTGCCAGCAGCCACCAGGGAGGGAATAATGAAAAACTGTTTTTT. Its translation is CASSHQGGNNEKLFF.

J is TRBJ1-3 and V is TRBV7-6; D may be TRBD1 (5 bases). CDR1 is SGHVS, CDR2 FNYEAQ, per germline. This CDR3 has 14 residues. Trimming stripped 2 bases from V and 1 base from J, with 6 bases between. CDR3 nucleotides: TGTGCCAGCAGCTTACAGGGATCTGGAAACACCATATATTTT. Its protein product is CASSLQGSGNTIYF.

V gene TRBV4-2 combines with J gene TRBJ2-4; D may be TRBD2 (7 bases). The CDR3 sequence is 18 residues long. Germline V gives CDR1 LGHNA, CDR2 YNFKEQ. Trimming removed 0 bases at V and 3 bases at J, with 18 bases between. DNA of the CDR3: TGTGCCAGCAGCCAAGATGGACCGGAGGGGGGGGGCAAAAACATTCAGTACTTC. The encoded protein is CASSQDGPEGGGKNIQYF.

The chain has TRBV6-6 and TRBJ2-7; 7 bases agree with TRBD2. The CDR3 contains 16 residues. V trimming: 2 bases; J trimming: 2 bases; junction bases outside the gene matches: 9. Germline V gene sequence: CDR1 MNHNY, CDR2 SVGAGI (reference sequence). CDR3 nucleotides: TGTGCCAGCAGTTACGTGGTAGCGGGTCCCACCTACGAGCAGTACTTC. Translated: CASSYVVAGPTYEQYF.